This T cell receptor (beta chain) stems from a study of blood T cell repertoires in COVID-19. Background on the study: T cells, B-cell-depleted T cells, or PBMCs supplied cDNA or gDNA.

How the authors handled the data: Estimates of nucleated cell counts were drawn from the amplification of reference gene primers. TCRdb keeps only in-frame clones here, not all; method: immunoSEQ multiplex PCR. Clone size and V and J calls were adopted from that table, with D and trimming inferred from the DNA. The sample has approximately 73,000 clones; approximately 86% are singletons. The CDR3 extends over 14 amino acids. J was trimmed by 9 bases and V by 6 bases; bases with no gene match: 6. CDR1 is MDHEN, CDR2 SYDVKM, per germline. Sequencing input: peripheral blood. This clonotype originated in a woman aged 60-75 years with acute or convalescent COVID-19. The chain carries TRBV28 and TRBJ2-1; 12 nucleotides agree with TRBD2. The CDR3 here is CASRWTSGISEQFF. CDR3 coding DNA: TGTGCCAGCAGGTGGACTAGCGGGATTAGTGAGCAGTTCTTC.